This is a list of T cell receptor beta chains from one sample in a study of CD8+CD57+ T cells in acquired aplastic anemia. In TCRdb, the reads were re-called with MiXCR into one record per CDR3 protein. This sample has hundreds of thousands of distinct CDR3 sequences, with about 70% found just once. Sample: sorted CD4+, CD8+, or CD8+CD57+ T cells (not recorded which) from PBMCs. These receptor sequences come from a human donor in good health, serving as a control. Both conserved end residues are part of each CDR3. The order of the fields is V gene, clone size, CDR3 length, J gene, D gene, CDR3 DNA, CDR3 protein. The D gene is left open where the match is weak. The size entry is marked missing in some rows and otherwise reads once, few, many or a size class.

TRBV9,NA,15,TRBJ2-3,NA,TGTGCCAGCAGCGTTGCCGAAAGGGGGAAGGACACAGAGTATTTT,CASSVAERGKDTEYF
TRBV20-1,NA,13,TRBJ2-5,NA,TGCAGTGCTAGCACGGACAGGGAGGGTGCCCAGTACTTC,CSASTDREGAQYF
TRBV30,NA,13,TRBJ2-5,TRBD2,TGTGCCTGGGCCGGGAGGAACCAAGAGACCCAGTACTTC,CAWAGRNQETQYF
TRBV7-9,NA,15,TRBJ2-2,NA,TGTGCCAGCAGCCGGCAGGGGGGTCTCCCCGGCGCGTTGTTTTTT,CASSRQGGLPGALFF
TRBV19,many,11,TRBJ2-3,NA,TGTGCCAGTAGTAGCAAGGATACGCAGTATTTT,CASSSKDTQYF
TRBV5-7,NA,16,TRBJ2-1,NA,TGTGCCAGCAGAAAGAGACAGGCGAGCTCCTACAATGAGCAGTTCTTC,CASRKRQASSYNEQFF
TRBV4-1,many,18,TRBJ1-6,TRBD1,TGCGCCAGCAGCCAATTCGGGACAGGGTACCCCTATAATTCACCCCTCCACTTT,CASSQFGTGYPYNSPLHF
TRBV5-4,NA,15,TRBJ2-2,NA,TGTGCCAGCAGCTTCGACGCGGACCCTGGGGGGGAGCTGTTTTTT,CASSFDADPGGELFF
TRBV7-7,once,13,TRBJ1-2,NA,TGTGCCAGCAGCTTGGACCCCAGCTATGGCTACACCTTC,CASSLDPSYGYTF
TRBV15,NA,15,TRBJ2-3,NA,TGTGCCAGCAGCTCGCAGGAGAGCCGTACAGATGGGCACACCTTT,CASSSQESRTDGHTF
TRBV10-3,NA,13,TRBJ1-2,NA,TGTGCCATCAGTGACGACGGGCCCAACGTCTTCACCTTC,CAISDDGPNVFTF
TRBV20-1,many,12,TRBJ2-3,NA,TGCAGTGCTAGAGGGGGTTCAGATACGCAGTATTTT,CSARGGSDTQYF
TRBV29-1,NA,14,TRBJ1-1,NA,TGCAGCGTTGAAAGAGCGGGCGGTTCCCGCGAGGAGTACTTT,CSVERAGGSREEYF
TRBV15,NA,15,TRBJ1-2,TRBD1,TGTGCCATCAGTGACCTGACAGGGAGGGACTATGGCTACACCTTC,CAISDLTGRDYGYTF
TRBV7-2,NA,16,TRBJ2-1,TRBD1,TGTGCCAGCAGCGAACCAGGGGGACAGGGCAGACAGCCCCAGTTCTTC,CASSEPGGQGRQPQFF
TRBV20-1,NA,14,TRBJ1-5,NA,TGCAGTGCTAGAGACGGGTGGTCGGATCAGCCCCAGCATTTT,CSARDGWSDQPQHF
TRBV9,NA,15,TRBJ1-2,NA,NA,CASSPTGDRYTFDTF
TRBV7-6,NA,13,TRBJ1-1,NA,TGTGCCAGCAGCTTAGAGAGGGGCACCGAAGATTACTTT,CASSLERGTEDYF
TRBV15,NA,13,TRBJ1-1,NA,TGTGCCAGCAGCATGGGGGGCCGTAAGGAGGCTTTCTTT,CASSMGGRKEAFF
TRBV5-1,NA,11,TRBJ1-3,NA,TGCGCCAGCAAGGCTGGAAACACCATATATTTT,CASKAGNTIYF
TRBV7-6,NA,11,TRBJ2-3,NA,TGTGCCGGCGCGGCGGAGGAGACCCAGCCCTTC,CAGAAEETQPF
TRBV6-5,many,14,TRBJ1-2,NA,TGTGCCAGCAGCCTGCAGTCAGGGGCGCCCGGCTACACCTTC,CASSLQSGAPGYTF
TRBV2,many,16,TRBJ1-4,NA,TGTGCCAGCAGTTCTCGAGGAGGGGGTGTAGGTGAAAAACTGTTTTTT,CASSSRGGGVGEKLFF
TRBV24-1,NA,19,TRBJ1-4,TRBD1,TGTGCCACCAGTGCTGGGCCGGGACAGGGGACCGAAACTAATGAAAAACTGTTTTTT,CATSAGPGQGTETNEKLFF
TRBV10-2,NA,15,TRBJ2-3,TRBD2,TGCGCCAGCAGTGCACTAGCGGAAAACACAGATACGCAGTATTTT,CASSALAENTDTQYF
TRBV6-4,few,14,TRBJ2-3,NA,TGTGCCAGCAGTGAGGCCTACAACACAGATACGCAGTATTTT,CASSEAYNTDTQYF
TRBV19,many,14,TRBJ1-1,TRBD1,TGTGCCAGTAGTGATACAGGGGAGGACACTGAAGCTTTCTTT,CASSDTGEDTEAFF
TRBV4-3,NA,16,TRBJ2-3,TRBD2,TGCGCCAGCAGGAAGGGACTAGCCGACGTAGCAGATACGCAGTATTTT,CASRKGLADVADTQYF
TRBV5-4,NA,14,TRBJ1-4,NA,TGTGCCAGCAGCTTGGATTGGGATGGTGAAAAACTGTTTTTT,CASSLDWDGEKLFF
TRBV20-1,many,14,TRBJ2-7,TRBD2,TGCAGTGCTAGAGGGACTAGCGGGGAAGTCGAGCAGTACTTC,CSARGTSGEVEQYF
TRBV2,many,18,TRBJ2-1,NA,TGTGCCAGCGTCGGAGGCCGTACGGGGAGTTACTCCTACAATGAGCAGTTCTTC,CASVGGRTGSYSYNEQFF
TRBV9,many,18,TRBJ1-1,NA,TGTGCCAGCAGCGTAGGAGTAGGCACAGGGTCTGCGTGCACTGAAGCTTTCTTT,CASSVGVGTGSACTEAFF